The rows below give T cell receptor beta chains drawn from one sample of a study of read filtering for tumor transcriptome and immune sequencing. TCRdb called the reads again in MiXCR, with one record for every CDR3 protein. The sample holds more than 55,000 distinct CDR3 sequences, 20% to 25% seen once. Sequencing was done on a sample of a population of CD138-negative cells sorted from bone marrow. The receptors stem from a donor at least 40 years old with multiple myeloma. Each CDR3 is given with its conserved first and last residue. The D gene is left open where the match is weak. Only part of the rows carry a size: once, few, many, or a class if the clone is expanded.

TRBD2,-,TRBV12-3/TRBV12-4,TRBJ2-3,CATSGGATDTQYF,TGTGCCACCAGCGGGGGGGCAACAGATACGCAGTATTTT
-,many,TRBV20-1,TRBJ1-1,CSASWGGGNTEAFF,TGCAGTGCTAGTTGGGGAGGGGGGAACACTGAAGCTTTCTTT
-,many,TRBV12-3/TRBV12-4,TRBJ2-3,CASGTFSTDTQYF,TGTGCCAGCGGCACATTTAGCACAGATACGCAGTATTTT
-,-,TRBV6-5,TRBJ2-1,CASSPSELGSYDEQFF,TGCGCCAGCAGTCCCAGCGAGTTAGGATCCTACGATGAGCAGTTCTTC
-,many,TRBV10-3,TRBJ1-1,CAISDKGMNTEAFF,TGTGCCATCAGTGATAAGGGGATGAACACTGAAGCTTTCTTT
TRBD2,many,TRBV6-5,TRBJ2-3,CASSAGTSGGTDTQYF,TGTGCCAGCAGCGCCGGGACTAGCGGGGGCACAGATACGCAGTATTTT
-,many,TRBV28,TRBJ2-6,CASRSSGSGANVLTF,TGTGCCAGCAGGTCGTCTGGGTCTGGGGCCAACGTCCTGACTTTC
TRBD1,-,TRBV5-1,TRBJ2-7,CASSLRGQAYEQYF,TGCGCCAGCAGCTTGAGGGGACAGGCCTACGAGCAGTACTTC
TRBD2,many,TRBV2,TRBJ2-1,CASSGLAESYNEQFF,TGTGCCAGCAGCGGACTAGCGGAATCCTACAATGAGCAGTTCTTC
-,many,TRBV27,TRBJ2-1,CASSLNPTNEQFF,TGTGCCAGCAGTTTAAACCCAACCAATGAGCAGTTCTTC
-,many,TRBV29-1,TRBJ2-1,CSARGFEYNEQFF,TGCAGCGCTAGGGGTTTCGAATACAATGAGCAGTTCTTC
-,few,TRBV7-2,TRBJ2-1,CASSQPGRGLSEQFF,TGTGCCAGCAGCCAACCGGGACGGGGGCTCAGTGAGCAGTTCTTC
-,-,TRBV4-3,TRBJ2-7,CASSQDLGQGGYEQCF,TGCGCCAGCAGCCAAGATTTAGGCCAGGGGGGGTACGAGCAGTGCTTC
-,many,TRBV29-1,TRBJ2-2,CSVVRGANTGELFF,TGCAGCGTTGTGAGGGGCGCGAACACCGGGGAGCTGTTTTTT
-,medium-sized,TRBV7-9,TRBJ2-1,CASSLGSPSYNEQFF,TGTGCCAGCAGCCTTGGATCGCCCTCCTACAATGAGCAGTTCTTC
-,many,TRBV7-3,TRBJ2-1,CASSLIGSRNEQFF,TGTGCCAGCAGCTTAATCGGCTCCCGGAATGAGCAGTTCTTC
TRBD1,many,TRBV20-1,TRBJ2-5,CSATLGQGMETQYF,TGCAGTGCTACCCTTGGACAGGGGATGGAGACCCAGTACTTC
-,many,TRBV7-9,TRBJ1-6,CASTNGGQINSPLHF,TGTGCCAGCACCAACGGCGGACAGATTAATTCACCCCTCCACTTT
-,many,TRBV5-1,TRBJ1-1,CASSSFGNTEAFF,TGCGCCAGCAGCTCCTTTGGTAACACTGAAGCTTTCTTT
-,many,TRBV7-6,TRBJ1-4,CASSTAGFEKLFF,TGTGCCAGCAGCACCGCAGGGTTTGAAAAACTGTTTTTT
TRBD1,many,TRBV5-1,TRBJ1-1,CASSLAGGVWTEAFF,TGCGCCAGCAGCTTGGCAGGGGGAGTATGGACTGAAGCTTTCTTT
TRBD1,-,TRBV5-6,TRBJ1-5,CASSLAEDRAEDQPQHF,TGTGCCAGCAGCTTGGCTGAAGACAGGGCGGAGGATCAGCCCCAGCATTTT
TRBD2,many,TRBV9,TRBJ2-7,CASSVRDYSYEQYF,TGTGCCAGCAGCGTCCGGGACTACTCCTACGAGCAGTACTTC
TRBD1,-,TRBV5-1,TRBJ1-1,CACPSQGGDTEAFF,TGCGCCTGCCCGTCACAGGGGGGGGACACTGAAGCTTTCTTT
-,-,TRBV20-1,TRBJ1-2,CSEGPPDYGYTF,TGCAGTGAGGGACCACCCGACTATGGCTACACCTTC
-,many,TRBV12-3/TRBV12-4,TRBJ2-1,CASKVGGAYNEQFF,TGTGCCAGTAAGGTCGGGGGCGCCTACAATGAGCAGTTCTTC
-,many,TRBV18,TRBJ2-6,CASSPPGLGTGANVLTF,TGTGCCAGCTCACCACCAGGGTTGGGCACTGGGGCCAACGTCCTGACTTTC
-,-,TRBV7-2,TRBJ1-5,CASSSQDNQPQHF,TGTGCCAGCAGCTCCCAGGATAATCAGCCCCAGCATTTT
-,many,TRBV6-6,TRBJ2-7,CASSYSGDEQYF,TGTGCCAGCTCATACTCAGGGGACGAGCAGTACTTC
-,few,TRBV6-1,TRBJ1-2,CASTPTQIQGYTF,TGTGCCAGCACTCCGACTCAAATCCAAGGCTACACCTTC
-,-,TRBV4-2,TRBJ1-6,CASSQELGATKNSPLHF,TGTGCCAGCAGCCAAGAACTGGGGGCTACAAAGAATTCACCCCTCCACTTT
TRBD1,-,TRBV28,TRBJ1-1,CSISFSHAPRGTEAFF,TGTTCCATCAGTTTCTCACATGCTCCCAGGGGGACTGAAGCTTTCTTT
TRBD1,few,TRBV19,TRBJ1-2,CASSIRLGTGVAAGYGYTF,TGTGCCAGTAGTATAAGACTTGGGACAGGGGTGGCCGCCGGATATGGCTACACCTTC
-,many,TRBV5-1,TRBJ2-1,CASSLVGESGNEQFF,TGCGCCAGCAGCTTGGTGGGGGAGTCTGGCAATGAGCAGTTCTTC
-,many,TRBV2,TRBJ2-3,CASRYSGGFTDTQYF,TGTGCCAGCAGGTATTCCGGGGGCTTCACAGATACGCAGTATTTT